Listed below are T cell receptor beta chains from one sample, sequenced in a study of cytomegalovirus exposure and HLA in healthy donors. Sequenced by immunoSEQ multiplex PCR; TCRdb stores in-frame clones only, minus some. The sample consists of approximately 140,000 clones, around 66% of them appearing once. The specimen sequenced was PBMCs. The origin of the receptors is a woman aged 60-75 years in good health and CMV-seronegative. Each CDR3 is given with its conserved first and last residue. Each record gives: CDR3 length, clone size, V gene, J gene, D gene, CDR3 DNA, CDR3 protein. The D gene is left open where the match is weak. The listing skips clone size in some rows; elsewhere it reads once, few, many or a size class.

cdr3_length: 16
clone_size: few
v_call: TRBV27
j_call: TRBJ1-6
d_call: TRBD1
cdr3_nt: TGTGCCAGCAGTTTCGGGGACAGGGTCGGAAATTCACCCCTCCACTTT
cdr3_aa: CASSFGDRVGNSPLHF

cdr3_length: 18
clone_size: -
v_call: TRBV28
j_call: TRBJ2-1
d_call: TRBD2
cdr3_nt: TGTGCCAGCAGGACTAGCGGGAAAGAACCAAGCTCCTACAATGAGCAGTTCTTC
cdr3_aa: CASRTSGKEPSSYNEQFF

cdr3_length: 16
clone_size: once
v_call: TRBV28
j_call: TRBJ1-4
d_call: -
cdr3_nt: TGTGCCAGCAGTTTACAAAGGGGGACAACTAATGAAAAACTGTTTTTT
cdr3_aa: CASSLQRGTTNEKLFF

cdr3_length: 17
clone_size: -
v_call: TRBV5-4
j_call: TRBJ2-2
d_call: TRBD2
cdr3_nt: TGTGCCAGCAGCCTCGGGGGTGGCGGGAGTCGGTTCGGGGAGCTGTTTTTT
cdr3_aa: CASSLGGGGSRFGELFF

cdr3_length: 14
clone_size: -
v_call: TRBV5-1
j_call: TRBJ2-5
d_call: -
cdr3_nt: TGCGCCAGCAGCTTAGAGGGAGCAGAAGAGACCCAGTACTTC
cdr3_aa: CASSLEGAEETQYF

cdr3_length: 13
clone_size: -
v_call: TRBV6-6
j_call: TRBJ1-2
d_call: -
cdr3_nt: TGTGCCAGCACCCCAGCGGGTAGCTATGGCTACACCTTC
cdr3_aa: CASTPAGSYGYTF

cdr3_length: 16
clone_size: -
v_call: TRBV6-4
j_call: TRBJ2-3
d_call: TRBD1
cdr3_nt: TGTGCCAGCAGTGACCCTCGGACAGGAAGCACAGATACGCAGTATTTT
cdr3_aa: CASSDPRTGSTDTQYF

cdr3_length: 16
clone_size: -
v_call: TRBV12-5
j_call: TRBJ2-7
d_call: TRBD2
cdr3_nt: TGTGCTAGTGGTCTCATACTAGCGGGGGGGCCTAACGAGCAGTACTTC
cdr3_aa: CASGLILAGGPNEQYF

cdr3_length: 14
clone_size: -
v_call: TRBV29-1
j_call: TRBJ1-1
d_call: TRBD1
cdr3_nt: TGCAGCGCTCTGACAGGGGTAATGAACACTGAAGCTTTCTTT
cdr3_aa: CSALTGVMNTEAFF

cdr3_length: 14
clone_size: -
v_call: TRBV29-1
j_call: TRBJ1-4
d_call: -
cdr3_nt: TGCAGCGCCCGCAGCGATGCAACTAATGAAAAACTGTTTTTT
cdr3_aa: CSARSDATNEKLFF

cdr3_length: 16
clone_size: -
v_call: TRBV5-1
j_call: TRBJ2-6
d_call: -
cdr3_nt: TGCGCCAGCAGCAAGGGACTGCATACTGGGGCCAACGTCCTGACTTTC
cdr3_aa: CASSKGLHTGANVLTF

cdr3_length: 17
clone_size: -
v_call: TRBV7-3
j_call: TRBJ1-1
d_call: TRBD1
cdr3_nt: TGTGCCAGCAGCTTACTGGGACAGGGGCAGCTGGCCACTGAAGCTTTCTTT
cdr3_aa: CASSLLGQGQLATEAFF

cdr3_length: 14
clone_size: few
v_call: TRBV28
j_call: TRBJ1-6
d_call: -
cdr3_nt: TGTGCCAGCAGTTTCCAACAGCTTCATTCACCCCTCCACTTT
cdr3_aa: CASSFQQLHSPLHF

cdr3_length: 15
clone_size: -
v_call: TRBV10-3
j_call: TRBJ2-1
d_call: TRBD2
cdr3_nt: TGTGCCATAAAAAACGGGGGGGCCGGATACAATGAGCAGTTCTTC
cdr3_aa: CAIKNGGAGYNEQFF

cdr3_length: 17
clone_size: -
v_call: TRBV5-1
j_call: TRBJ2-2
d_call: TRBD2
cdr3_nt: TGCGCCAGCAGCCCGGGACTAGCGGGAGGTGACACCGGGGAGCTGTTTTTT
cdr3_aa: CASSPGLAGGDTGELFF

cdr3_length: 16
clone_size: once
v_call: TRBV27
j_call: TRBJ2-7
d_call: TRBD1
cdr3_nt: TGTGCCAGCAGTTCTCTTCCCGGGACAGGACCGGTAAGGCAGTACTTC
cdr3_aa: CASSSLPGTGPVRQYF

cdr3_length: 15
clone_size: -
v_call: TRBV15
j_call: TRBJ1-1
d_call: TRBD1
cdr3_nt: TGTGCCGCCAGCAGAGAGACAGGGTTAAACACTGAAGCTTTCTTT
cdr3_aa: CAASRETGLNTEAFF

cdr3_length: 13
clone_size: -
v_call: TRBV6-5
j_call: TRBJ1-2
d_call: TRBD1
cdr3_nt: TGTGCCAGCAGAGACAGGGGAGATTTAGGCTACACCTTC
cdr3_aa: CASRDRGDLGYTF

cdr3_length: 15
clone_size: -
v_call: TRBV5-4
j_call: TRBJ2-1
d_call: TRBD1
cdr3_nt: TGTGCCAGCAGCTTGGTGGACAGGGGCCACAATGAGCAGTTCTTC
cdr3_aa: CASSLVDRGHNEQFF

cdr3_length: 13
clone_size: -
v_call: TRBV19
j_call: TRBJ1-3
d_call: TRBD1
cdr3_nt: TGTGCCAGTAGCCCGACAGGGGGAAACACCATATATTTT
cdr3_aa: CASSPTGGNTIYF

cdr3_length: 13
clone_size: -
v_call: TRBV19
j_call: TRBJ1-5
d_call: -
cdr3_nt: TGTGCCAGTAGTACCACAGGGCGTCAGCCCCAGCATTTT
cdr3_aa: CASSTTGRQPQHF

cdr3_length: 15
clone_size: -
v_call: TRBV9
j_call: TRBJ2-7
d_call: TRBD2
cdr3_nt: TGTGCCAGCAGCGTAGGGGTAGCGGGGACCTACGAGCAGTACTTC
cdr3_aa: CASSVGVAGTYEQYF

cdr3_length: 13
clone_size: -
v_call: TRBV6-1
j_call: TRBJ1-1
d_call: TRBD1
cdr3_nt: TGTGCCAGCAGTTGGGACAGGGTCACTGAAGCTTTCTTT
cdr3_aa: CASSWDRVTEAFF

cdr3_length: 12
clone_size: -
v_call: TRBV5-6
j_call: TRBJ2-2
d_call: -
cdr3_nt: TGTGCCAGCAGCTTGGCCGCCGGGGAGCTGTTTTTT
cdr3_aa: CASSLAAGELFF

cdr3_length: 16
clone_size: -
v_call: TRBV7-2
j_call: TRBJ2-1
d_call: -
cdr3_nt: TGTGCCAGCAGCTTAGGGACAGATTTGAGGTACAATGAGCAGTTCTTC
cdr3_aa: CASSLGTDLRYNEQFF

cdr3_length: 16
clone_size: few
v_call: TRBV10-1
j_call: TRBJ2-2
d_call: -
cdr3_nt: TGCGCCAGCAGTGAGGGGCAGGGGACCCACACCGGGGAGCTGTTTTTT
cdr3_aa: CASSEGQGTHTGELFF

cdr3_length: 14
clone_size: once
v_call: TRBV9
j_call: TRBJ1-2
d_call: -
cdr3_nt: TGTGCCAGCAGAAGGGAGGGAACGAACTATGGCTACACCTTC
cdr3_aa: CASRREGTNYGYTF

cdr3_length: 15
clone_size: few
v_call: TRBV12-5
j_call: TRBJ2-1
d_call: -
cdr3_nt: TGTGCTAGTGGTTTGGGACAGTTCCCTAACAATGAGCAGTTCTTC
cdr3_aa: CASGLGQFPNNEQFF

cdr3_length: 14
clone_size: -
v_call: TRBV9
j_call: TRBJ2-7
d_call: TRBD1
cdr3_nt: TGTGCCAGCAGCGAGGGGACAGGGAGGTACGAGCAGTACTTC
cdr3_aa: CASSEGTGRYEQYF

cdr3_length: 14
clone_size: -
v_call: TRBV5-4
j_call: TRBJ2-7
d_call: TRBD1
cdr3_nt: TGTGCCAGCAGCCCTGGGACAGGGGGAAGCGAGCAGTACTTC
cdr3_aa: CASSPGTGGSEQYF

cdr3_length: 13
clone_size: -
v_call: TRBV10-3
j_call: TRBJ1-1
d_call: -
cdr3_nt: TGTGCCTCTAGCCGTTTGTTGGACACTGAAGCTTTCTTT
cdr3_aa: CASSRLLDTEAFF

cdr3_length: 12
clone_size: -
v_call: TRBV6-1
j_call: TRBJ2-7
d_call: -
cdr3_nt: TGTGCCAGCAGTGACCCCTATTACGAGCAGTACTTC
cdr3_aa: CASSDPYYEQYF

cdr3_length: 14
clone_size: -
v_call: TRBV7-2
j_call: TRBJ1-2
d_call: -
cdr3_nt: TGTGCCAGCAGCCCGTTGGTCGGTTTCTATGGCTACACCTTC
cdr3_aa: CASSPLVGFYGYTF

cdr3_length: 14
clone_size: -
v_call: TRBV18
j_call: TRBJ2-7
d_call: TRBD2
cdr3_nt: TGTGCCAGCTCACCTCCGGGACTAGCGTACGAGCAGTACTTC
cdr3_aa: CASSPPGLAYEQYF

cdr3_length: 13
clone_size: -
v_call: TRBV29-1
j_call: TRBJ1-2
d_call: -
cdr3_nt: TGCAGCGTTGTGAGAGGTGTAGGCTATGGCTACACCTTC
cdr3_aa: CSVVRGVGYGYTF

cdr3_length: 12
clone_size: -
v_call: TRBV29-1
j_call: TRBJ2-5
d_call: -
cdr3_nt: TGCAGCGCAAAACAGGGAGCGGAGACCCAGTACTTC
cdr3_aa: CSAKQGAETQYF

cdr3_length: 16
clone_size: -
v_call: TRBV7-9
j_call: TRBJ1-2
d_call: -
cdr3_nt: TGTGCCAGCAGCTTAGACCCCCAGGACAGTCTCTATGGCTACACCTTC
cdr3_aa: CASSLDPQDSLYGYTF

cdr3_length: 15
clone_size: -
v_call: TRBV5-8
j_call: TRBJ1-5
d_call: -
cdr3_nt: TGTGCCAGCAGCCGAGGACTGAGGGGCAATCAGCCCCAGCATTTT
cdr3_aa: CASSRGLRGNQPQHF

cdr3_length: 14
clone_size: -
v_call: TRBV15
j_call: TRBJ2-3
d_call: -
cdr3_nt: TGTGCCACCAGCAGAAGGACAAGCACAGATACGCAGTATTTT
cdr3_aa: CATSRRTSTDTQYF

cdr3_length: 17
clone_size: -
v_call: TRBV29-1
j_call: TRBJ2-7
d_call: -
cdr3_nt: TGCAGCGTTGCCTGCACGGAACAGCGGGTGTATTCGTACGAGCAGTACTTC
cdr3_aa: CSVACTEQRVYSYEQYF

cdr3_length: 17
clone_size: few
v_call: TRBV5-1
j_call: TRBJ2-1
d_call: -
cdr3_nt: TGCGCCAGCAGCTCCCCAAGGGGGAGGGTAGGGAACAATGAGCAGTTCTTC
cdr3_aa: CASSSPRGRVGNNEQFF

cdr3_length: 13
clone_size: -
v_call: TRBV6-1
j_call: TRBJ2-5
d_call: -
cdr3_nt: TGTGCCAGCAGCTTTGATCAGGGAGAGACCCAGTACTTC
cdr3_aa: CASSFDQGETQYF

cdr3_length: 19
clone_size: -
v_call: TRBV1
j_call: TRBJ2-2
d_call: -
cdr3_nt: TGCACCAGCAGACCCCTCCGACGACTAGCGGGACTCAACACCGGGGAGCTGTTTTTT
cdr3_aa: CTSRPLRRLAGLNTGELFF

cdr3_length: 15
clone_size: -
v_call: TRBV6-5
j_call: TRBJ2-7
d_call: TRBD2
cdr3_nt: TGTGCCAGCTGGGGGCCGACTAGCGGGAGGTACGAGCAGTACTTC
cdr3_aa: CASWGPTSGRYEQYF

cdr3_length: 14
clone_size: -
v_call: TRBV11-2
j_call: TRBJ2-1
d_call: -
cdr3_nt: TGTGCCAGCAGCCGTCTGACTCTTTACAATGAGCAGTTCTTC
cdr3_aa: CASSRLTLYNEQFF

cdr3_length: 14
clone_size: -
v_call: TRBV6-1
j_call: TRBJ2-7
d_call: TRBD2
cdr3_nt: TGTGCCAGCAGAATAGCGGGAGGTTCCTACGAGCAGTACTTC
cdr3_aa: CASRIAGGSYEQYF

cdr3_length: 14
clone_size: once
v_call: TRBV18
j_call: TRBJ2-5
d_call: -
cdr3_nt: TGTGCCAGCTCACCCCTACCCACAGGAGAGACCCAGTACTTC
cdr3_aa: CASSPLPTGETQYF

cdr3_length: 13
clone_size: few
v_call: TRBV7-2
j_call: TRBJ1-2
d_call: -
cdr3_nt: TGTGCCAGCAGCTTAGTGAGTGGTGGTGGCTACACCTTC
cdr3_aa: CASSLVSGGGYTF

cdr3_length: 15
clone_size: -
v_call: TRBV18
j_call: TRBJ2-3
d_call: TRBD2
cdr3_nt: TGTGCCAGCTCACCACGGGGGAGGGACACAGATACGCAGTATTTT
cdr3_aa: CASSPRGRDTDTQYF

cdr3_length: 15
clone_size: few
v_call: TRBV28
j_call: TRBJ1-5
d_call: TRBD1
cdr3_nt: TGTGCCAGCAGTCCCCGGAGGGGGCTTAATCAGCCCCAGCATTTT
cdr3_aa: CASSPRRGLNQPQHF

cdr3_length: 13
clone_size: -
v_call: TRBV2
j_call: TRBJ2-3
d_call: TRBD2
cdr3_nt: TGTGCCAGCAGTGGATTAGCGGGAGATACGCAGTATTTT
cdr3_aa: CASSGLAGDTQYF

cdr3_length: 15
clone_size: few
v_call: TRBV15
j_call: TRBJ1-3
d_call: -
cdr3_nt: TGTGCCACCAGCCTTAGAGGACAAACTGGAAACACCATATATTTT
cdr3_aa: CATSLRGQTGNTIYF

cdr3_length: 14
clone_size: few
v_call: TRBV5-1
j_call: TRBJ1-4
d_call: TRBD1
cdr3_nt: TGCGCCAGTAAACCGGGACAGGGTGATGAAAAACTGTTTTTT
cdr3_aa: CASKPGQGDEKLFF

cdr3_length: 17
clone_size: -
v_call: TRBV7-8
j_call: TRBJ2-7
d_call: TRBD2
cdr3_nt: TGTGCCAGCAGCCCTCTCGCGGGGGGGTTAAGCTCCTACGAGCAGTACTTC
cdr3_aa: CASSPLAGGLSSYEQYF

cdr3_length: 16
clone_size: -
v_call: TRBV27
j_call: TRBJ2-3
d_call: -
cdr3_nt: TGTGCCAGCAGTTTTTTCCCCCTCGCGGTTACAGATACGCAGTATTTT
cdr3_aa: CASSFFPLAVTDTQYF

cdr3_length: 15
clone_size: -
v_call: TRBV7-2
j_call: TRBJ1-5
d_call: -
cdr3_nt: TGTGCCAGCAGCCCCAGTTCAAAAAGCAATCAGCCCCAGCATTTT
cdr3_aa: CASSPSSKSNQPQHF

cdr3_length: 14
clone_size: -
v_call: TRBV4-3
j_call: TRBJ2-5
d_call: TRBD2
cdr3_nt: TGCGCCAGCAGCCAAGATCGCGGGGGGGAGACCCAGTACTTC
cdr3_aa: CASSQDRGGETQYF

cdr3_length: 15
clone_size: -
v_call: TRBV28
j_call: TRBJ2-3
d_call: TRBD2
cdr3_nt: TGTGCCAGCAGCCGACTAGCGGGAGAAGGTCATACGCAGTATTTT
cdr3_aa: CASSRLAGEGHTQYF

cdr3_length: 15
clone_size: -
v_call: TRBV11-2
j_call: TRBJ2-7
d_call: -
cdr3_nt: TGTGCCAGCAGCTTAGGCGTAGCCGGGAGCTACGAGCAGTACTTC
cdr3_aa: CASSLGVAGSYEQYF

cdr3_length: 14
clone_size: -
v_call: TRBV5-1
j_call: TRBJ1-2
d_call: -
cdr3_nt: TGCGCCAGCAGCTTGTCCGGACAGTGGGATGGCTACACCTTC
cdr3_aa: CASSLSGQWDGYTF